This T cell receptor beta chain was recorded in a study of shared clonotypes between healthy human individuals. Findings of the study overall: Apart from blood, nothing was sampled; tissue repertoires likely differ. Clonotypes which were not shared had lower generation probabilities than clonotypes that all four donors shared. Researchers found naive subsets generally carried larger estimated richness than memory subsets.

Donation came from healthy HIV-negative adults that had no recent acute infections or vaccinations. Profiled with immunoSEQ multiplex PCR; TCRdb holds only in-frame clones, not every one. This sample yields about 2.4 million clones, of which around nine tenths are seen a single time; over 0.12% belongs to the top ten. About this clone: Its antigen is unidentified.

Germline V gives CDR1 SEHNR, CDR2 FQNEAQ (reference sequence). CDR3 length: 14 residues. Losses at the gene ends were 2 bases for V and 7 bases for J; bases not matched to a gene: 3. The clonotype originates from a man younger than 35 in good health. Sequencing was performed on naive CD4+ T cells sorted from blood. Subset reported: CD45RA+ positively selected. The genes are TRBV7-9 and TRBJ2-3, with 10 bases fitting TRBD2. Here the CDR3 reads CASSLSGRAYTQYF. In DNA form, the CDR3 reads TGTGCCAGCAGCTTAAGCGGGAGGGCCTATACGCAGTATTTT.